The rows below give T cell receptor beta chains drawn from one sample of a study of monozygotic twins with inflammatory bowel disease. TCRdb reworked the 5' RACE reads into one entry per CDR3 protein, no DNA. Its table lists about 380,000 distinct CDR3 sequences. The sample was blood. The receptor source for this set is a human donor with ulcerative colitis or Crohn's disease, or a healthy co-twin of an affected twin (not recorded which). CDR3s include the opening cysteine and the closing phenylalanine or tryptophan. The order of the fields is J gene, V gene, CDR3 protein.

TRBJ2-4	TRBV4-3	CASSQDLGLAGQYF
TRBJ2-5	TRBV6-5	CASSYSTRQETQYF
TRBJ2-5	TRBV10-3	CAISKDSQETQYF
TRBJ1-6	TRBV6-2/TRBV6-3	CASHLGMNNSPLHF
TRBJ2-3	TRBV4-3	CASSRQGPTDTQYF
TRBJ1-1	TRBV20-1	CSAKQTTMNTEAFF
TRBJ2-5	TRBV20-1	CSASYRLETQYF
TRBJ1-1	TRBV7-6	CASSSGTGAAMNTEAFF
TRBJ2-2	TRBV18	CASSQPGDWNTGELFF
TRBJ1-4	TRBV6-2/TRBV6-3	CASSPGTGTSRLFF
TRBJ2-1	TRBV11-1	CASSLSRQGYEQFF
TRBJ1-1	TRBV20-1	CSARPTTRGGRTEAFF
TRBJ2-1	TRBV7-2	CASSLADRVGEQFF
TRBJ2-5	TRBV9	CASSPRLAGTSYRQETQYF
TRBJ2-1	TRBV18	CASSPTTGGLYNEQFF
TRBJ1-4	TRBV30	CAWNDPGAGEKLFF
TRBJ1-5	TRBV7-2	CASSLDQGSSQPQHF
TRBJ2-2	TRBV12-5	CASGPSGGVGGELFF